The rows below give T cell receptor beta chains drawn from one sample of a study of blood T cell repertoires in COVID-19. Data came from immunoSEQ multiplex PCR; TCRdb stores just in-frame clones and leaves some out. The table lists roughly 300,000 clones, approximately 89% of them singletons, with 2.2% in the top ten. The sample was peripheral blood. Receptors were obtained from a woman aged 30 to 39 with COVID-19, enrolled during active disease. CDR3s include the opening cysteine and the closing phenylalanine or tryptophan. A D gene is named only where the DNA matches it firmly. Size tells how often a clone was seen (once, few, many) or the class of an expanded clone, and some rows leave it out.

D,size,V,J,DNA,CDR3
TRBD1,NA,TRBV18,TRBJ1-2,TGTGCCAGCTCGTCCACAGGGGGCTATGGCTACACCTTC,CASSSTGGYGYTF
TRBD2,NA,TRBV27,TRBJ2-3,TGTGCCAGCAGTTGGCAGGCGGGAGGGTTAGATACGCAGTATTTT,CASSWQAGGLDTQYF
TRBD1,NA,TRBV2,TRBJ1-4,TGTGCCAGCAGGGGACAGCCTAATGAAAAACTGTTTTTT,CASRGQPNEKLFF
NA,NA,TRBV5-1,TRBJ2-7,TGCGCCAGCAGCTTCGGGGGAACCTACGAGCAGTACTTC,CASSFGGTYEQYF
NA,NA,TRBV6-1,TRBJ1-1,TGTGCCAGCAGTGACCTCAGGATCTCGTACACTGAAGCTTTCTTT,CASSDLRISYTEAFF
TRBD2,NA,TRBV3-1/TRBV3-2,TRBJ2-5,TGTGCCAGCAGCCTCCTAGCGGGAGGTGAGACCCAGTACTTC,CASSLLAGGETQYF
TRBD1,NA,TRBV2,TRBJ1-3,TGTGCCAGCACACCAGGGGGCCCCTCTGGAAACACCATATATTTT,CASTPGGPSGNTIYF
NA,NA,TRBV24-1,TRBJ2-3,TGTGCCACCAGTGATTTCGGTCTAGGTGACACAGATACGCAGTATTTT,CATSDFGLGDTDTQYF
NA,NA,TRBV5-6,TRBJ1-3,TGTGCCAGCAGCTCCTTAGTGATGGGCGGAAACACCATATATTTT,CASSSLVMGGNTIYF
TRBD1,NA,TRBV27,TRBJ1-3,TGTGCCAGCAGATACAGGGGCTACGTCGGAAACACCATATATTTT,CASRYRGYVGNTIYF
TRBD2,NA,TRBV6-6,TRBJ2-7,TGTGCCAGCAGTTACTACTCGGGGGGAGCCGTGCAGGAGCAGTACTTC,CASSYYSGGAVQEQYF
TRBD1,NA,TRBV10-3,TRBJ1-5,TGTGCCATTCAGGGGGCGAACAATCAGCCCCAGCATTTT,CAIQGANNQPQHF
TRBD1,NA,TRBV5-4,TRBJ2-5,TGTGCCAGCAACGCCGACAGGGGGCTAGAGACCCAGTACTTC,CASNADRGLETQYF
TRBD2,NA,TRBV7-2,TRBJ2-2,TGTGCCAGCAGCCGGGGACTAGCGGGCACCGGGGAGCTGTTTTTT,CASSRGLAGTGELFF
TRBD1,NA,TRBV27,TRBJ1-2,TGTGCCAGCAGTTTCGGACAGGACTATGGCTACACCTTC,CASSFGQDYGYTF
NA,NA,TRBV19,TRBJ1-2,TGTGCCAGTAGTATAGGAGTAGCAGGGGACGGAAACTATGGCTACACCTTC,CASSIGVAGDGNYGYTF
NA,NA,TRBV7-8,TRBJ1-6,TGTGCCAGCAGCCATAGGGGGTCCTCCAATTCACCCCTCCACTTT,CASSHRGSSNSPLHF
TRBD1,few,TRBV7-9,TRBJ1-4,TGTGCCAGCAGCCTACAGGGGGAGAATGAAAAACTGTTTTTT,CASSLQGENEKLFF
NA,NA,TRBV10-3,TRBJ2-1,TGTGCCATCAGCGCTAGCCGAGGGTCCTACAATGAGCAGTTCTTC,CAISASRGSYNEQFF
NA,NA,TRBV30,TRBJ2-7,TGTGCCTGGAGTGTAATCGGGAACTACGAGCAGTACTTC,CAWSVIGNYEQYF
TRBD1,NA,TRBV2,TRBJ1-2,TGTGCCAGCAGTCCGGACAGGGAGGGTTACTATGGCTACACCTTC,CASSPDREGYYGYTF
NA,NA,TRBV15,TRBJ1-1,TGTGCCACCAGCAGAGGCAGGGGGAACACTGAAGCTTTCTTT,CATSRGRGNTEAFF
TRBD1,NA,TRBV19,TRBJ2-1,TGTGCCAGTAGAGGACAGGGATTAGTAGAGCAGTTCTTC,CASRGQGLVEQFF
TRBD1,NA,TRBV7-9,TRBJ1-2,TGTGCCAGCAGCTTAGCGTGGTCAGGGGGTGATGGCTACACCTTC,CASSLAWSGGDGYTF
TRBD1,NA,TRBV3-1/TRBV3-2,TRBJ1-1,TGTGCCAGCAGCTTACAGGGGCAGGCCACTGAAGCTTTCTTT,CASSLQGQATEAFF
NA,NA,TRBV19,TRBJ1-1,TGTGCCAGTACCCCGAGGAACACTGAAGCTTTCTTT,CASTPRNTEAFF
TRBD1,NA,TRBV6-5,TRBJ1-5,TGTGCCAGCAGTTTGGGACAGGGGGCACAGCCCCAGCATTTT,CASSLGQGAQPQHF
NA,NA,TRBV30,TRBJ1-1,TGTGCCTGGAGTCCTTACATGAACACTGAAGCTTTCTTT,CAWSPYMNTEAFF
TRBD2,few,TRBV3-1/TRBV3-2,TRBJ2-7,TGTGCCAGCAGCGGCGAGCGGGAGGGCCCCTACGAGCAGTACTTC,CASSGEREGPYEQYF
NA,NA,TRBV28,TRBJ2-6,TGTGCCAGCAGATACGGGACATTCGGTGGGGCCAACGTCCTGACTTTC,CASRYGTFGGANVLTF
NA,NA,TRBV21-1,TRBJ2-1,TGTGCCAGCAGCTGGGGCGTTCCCCGCCCCGAGCAGTTCTTC,CASSWGVPRPEQFF
NA,NA,TRBV15,TRBJ2-3,TGTGCCACCAGCAGAGGAAGTTTAGAAGATACGCAGTATTTT,CATSRGSLEDTQYF
TRBD1,NA,TRBV2,TRBJ1-5,TGTGCCAGCAGCCGGGACAGGGAACGCAATCAGCCCCAGCATTTT,CASSRDRERNQPQHF
NA,NA,TRBV3-1/TRBV3-2,TRBJ2-2,TGTGCCAGCAGCCAGGGGAGCACCGGGGAGCTGTTTTTT,CASSQGSTGELFF
TRBD1,NA,TRBV6-6,TRBJ1-2,TGTGCCAGCAGTTATACAGGGGGAGATGGCTACACCTTC,CASSYTGGDGYTF
TRBD2,NA,TRBV19,TRBJ2-1,TGTGCCAGTAGTACATTAGCGGGAGGGCCCAGGGAGCAGTTCTTC,CASSTLAGGPREQFF
TRBD2,NA,TRBV7-3,TRBJ2-1,TGTGCCAGCAGCTCGACTAGCGCGGACTACAATGAGCAGTTCTTC,CASSSTSADYNEQFF
NA,NA,TRBV28,TRBJ1-5,TGTGCCAGCAGTCAAGGAGGAAGCAATCAGCCCCAGCATTTT,CASSQGGSNQPQHF
TRBD1,NA,TRBV10-3,TRBJ2-1,TGTGCCATCAAAGCCGGGACAGGGGGTTACAATGAGCAGTTCTTC,CAIKAGTGGYNEQFF
NA,NA,TRBV4-2,TRBJ2-1,TGTGCCAGCAGCCAAGAAGTAGGAGGGCTGCACAATGAGCAGTTCTTC,CASSQEVGGLHNEQFF
NA,NA,TRBV5-1,TRBJ2-7,TGCGCCAGCAGCATGGGCCCCCAGGAATCCTACGAGCAGTACTTC,CASSMGPQESYEQYF
TRBD1,once,TRBV20-1,TRBJ1-1,TGCAGTGCTAGAGATCGGACAGGGCAAGTCTTT,CSARDRTGQVF
NA,NA,TRBV7-6,TRBJ2-2,TGTGCCAGCAGCACACCCTCCCCTGTGGGGAGCGCCCCGGAGCTGTTTTTT,CASSTPSPVGSAPELFF
TRBD1,once,TRBV7-2,TRBJ2-7,TGTGCCAGCAGCCGCGGACAGGGAGGTACCTACGAGCAGTACTTC,CASSRGQGGTYEQYF
NA,NA,TRBV6-5,TRBJ1-2,TGTGCCAGCAGTTACGGAGGTCGTATATCAGACTATGGCTACACCTTC,CASSYGGRISDYGYTF
NA,NA,TRBV5-1,TRBJ1-4,TGCGCCAGCAGCTTGGGGGGCTCGACTAATGAAAAACTGTTTTTT,CASSLGGSTNEKLFF
NA,NA,TRBV9,TRBJ1-1,TGTGCCAGCAGCGGTGGAGGAGGGCAGACGGCTTTCTTT,CASSGGGGQTAFF